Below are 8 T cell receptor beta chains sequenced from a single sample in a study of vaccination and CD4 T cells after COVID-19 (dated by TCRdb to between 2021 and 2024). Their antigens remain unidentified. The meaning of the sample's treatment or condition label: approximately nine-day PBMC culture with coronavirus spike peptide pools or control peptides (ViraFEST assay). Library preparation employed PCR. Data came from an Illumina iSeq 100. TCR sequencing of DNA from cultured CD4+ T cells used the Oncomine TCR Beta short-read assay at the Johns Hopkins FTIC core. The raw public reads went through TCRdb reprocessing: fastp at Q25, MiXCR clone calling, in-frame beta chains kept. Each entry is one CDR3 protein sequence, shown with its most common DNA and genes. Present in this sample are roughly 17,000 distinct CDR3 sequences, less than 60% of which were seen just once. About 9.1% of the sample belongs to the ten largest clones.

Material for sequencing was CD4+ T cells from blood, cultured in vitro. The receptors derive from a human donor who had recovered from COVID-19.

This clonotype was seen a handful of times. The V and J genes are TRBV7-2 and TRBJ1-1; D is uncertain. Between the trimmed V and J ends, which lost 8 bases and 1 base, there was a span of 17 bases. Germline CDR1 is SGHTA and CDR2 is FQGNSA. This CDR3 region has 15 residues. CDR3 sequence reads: CASADGSKRNTEAFF. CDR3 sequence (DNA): TGTGCCAGCGCCGATGGGTCGAAAAGGAACACTGAAGCTTTCTTT.

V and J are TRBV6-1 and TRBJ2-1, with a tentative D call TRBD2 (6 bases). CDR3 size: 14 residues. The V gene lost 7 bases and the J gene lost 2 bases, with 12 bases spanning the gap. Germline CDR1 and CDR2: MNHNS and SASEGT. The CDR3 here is CASKTSPAYNEQFF. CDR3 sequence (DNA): TGTGCCAGCAAGACTAGTCCGGCCTACAATGAGCAGTTCTTC.

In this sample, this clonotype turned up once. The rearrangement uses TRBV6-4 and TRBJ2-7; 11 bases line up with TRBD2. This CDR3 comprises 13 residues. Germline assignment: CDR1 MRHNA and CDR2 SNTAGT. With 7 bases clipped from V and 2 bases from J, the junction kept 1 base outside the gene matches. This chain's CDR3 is CASTSGRPYEQYF. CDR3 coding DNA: TGTGCCAGCACTAGCGGGAGGCCCTACGAGCAGTACTTC.

CDR3 nucleotides: TGTGCCAGCAGCTACCTTGGACTAGCGGGCACAGATACGCAGTATTTT. Translation gives CASSYLGLAGTDTQYF. This rearrangement joins TRBV11-3 to TRBJ2-3, with TRBD2 matching over 10 bases. The germline gives CDR1 SGHNT, CDR2 YENEEA. The CDR3 loop spans 16 amino acids. J lost 1 base, V lost 4 bases, and 5 bases had no gene match.

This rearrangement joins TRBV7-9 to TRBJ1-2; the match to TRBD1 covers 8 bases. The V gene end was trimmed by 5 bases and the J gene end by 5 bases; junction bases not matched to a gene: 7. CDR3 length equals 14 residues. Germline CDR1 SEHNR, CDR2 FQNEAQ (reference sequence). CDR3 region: CASSRGGQAYGYTF. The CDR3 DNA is TGTGCCAGCAGCCGTGGGGGACAGGCTTATGGCTACACCTTC.

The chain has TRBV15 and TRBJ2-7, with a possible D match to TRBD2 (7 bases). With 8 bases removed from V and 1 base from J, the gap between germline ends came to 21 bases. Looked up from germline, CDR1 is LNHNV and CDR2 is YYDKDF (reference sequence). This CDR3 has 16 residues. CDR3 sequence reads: CATARERGGVSYEQYF. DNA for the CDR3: TGTGCCACCGCGCGCGAAAGGGGGGGTGTATCCTACGAGCAGTACTTC.

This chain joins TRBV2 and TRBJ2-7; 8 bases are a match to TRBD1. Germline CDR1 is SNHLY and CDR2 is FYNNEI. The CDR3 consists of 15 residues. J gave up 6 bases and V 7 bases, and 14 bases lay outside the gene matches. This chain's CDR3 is CASTYRQGSLGEQYF. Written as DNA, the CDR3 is TGTGCCAGCACATACCGACAGGGGTCGCTGGGCGAGCAGTACTTC. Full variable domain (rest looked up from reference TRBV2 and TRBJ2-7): EPEVTQTPSHQVTQMGQEVILRCVPISNHLYFYWYRQILGQKVEFLVSFYNNEISEKSEIFDDQFSVERPDGSNFTLKIRSTKLEDSAMYFCASTYRQGSLGEQYFGPGTRLTVT.

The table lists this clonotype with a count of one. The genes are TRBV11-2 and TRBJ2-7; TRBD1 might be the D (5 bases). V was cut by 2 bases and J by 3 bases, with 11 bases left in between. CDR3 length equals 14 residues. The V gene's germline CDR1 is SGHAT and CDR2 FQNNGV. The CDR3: CASSLRQGSYEQYF. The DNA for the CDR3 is TGTGCCAGCAGCTTACGGCAGGGTAGCTACGAGCAGTACTTC.